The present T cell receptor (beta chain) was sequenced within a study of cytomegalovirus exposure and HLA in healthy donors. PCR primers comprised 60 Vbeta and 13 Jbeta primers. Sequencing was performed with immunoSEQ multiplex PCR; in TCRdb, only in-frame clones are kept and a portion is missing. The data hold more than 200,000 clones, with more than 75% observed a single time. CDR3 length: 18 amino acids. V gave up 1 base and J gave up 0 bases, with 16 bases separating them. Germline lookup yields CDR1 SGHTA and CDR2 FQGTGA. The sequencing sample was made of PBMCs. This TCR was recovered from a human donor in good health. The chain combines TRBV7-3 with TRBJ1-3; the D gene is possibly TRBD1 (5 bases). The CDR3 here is CASSLNSTALLSGNTIYF. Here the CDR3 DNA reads TGTGCCAGCAGCTTAAACTCGACAGCTTTACTCTCTGGAAACACCATATATTTT.